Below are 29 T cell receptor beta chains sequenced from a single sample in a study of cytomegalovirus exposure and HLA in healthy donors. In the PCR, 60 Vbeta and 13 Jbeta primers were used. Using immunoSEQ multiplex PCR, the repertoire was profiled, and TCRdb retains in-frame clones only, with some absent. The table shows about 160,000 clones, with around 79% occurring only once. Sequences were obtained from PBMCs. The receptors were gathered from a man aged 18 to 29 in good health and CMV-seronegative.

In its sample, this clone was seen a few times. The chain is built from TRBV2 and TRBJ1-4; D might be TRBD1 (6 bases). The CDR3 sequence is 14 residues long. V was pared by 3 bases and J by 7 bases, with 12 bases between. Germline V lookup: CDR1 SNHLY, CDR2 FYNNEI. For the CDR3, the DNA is TGTGCCAGCAGTGACAGGGGATTTCGTGAAAAACTGTTTTTT. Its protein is CASSDRGFREKLFF.

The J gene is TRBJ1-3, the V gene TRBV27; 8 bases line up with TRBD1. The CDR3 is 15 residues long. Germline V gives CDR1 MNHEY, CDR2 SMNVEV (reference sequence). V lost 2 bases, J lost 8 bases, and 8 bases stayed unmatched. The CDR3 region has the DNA TGTGCCAGCAGTTTAAGGACAGGGATGGAGTACACCATATATTTT. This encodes CASSLRTGMEYTIYF.

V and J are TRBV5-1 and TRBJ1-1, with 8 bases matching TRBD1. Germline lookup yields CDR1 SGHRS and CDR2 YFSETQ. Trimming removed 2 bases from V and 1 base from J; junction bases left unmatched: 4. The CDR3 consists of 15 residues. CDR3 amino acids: CASSFSGGGNTEAFF. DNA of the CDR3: TGCGCCAGCAGCTTCTCAGGGGGCGGGAACACTGAAGCTTTCTTT. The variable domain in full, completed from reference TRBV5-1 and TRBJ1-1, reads KAGVTQTPRYLIKTRGQQVTLSCSPISGHRSVSWYQQTPGQGLQFLFEYFSETQRNKGNFPGRFSGRQFSNSRSEMNVSTLELGDSALYLCASSFSGGGNTEAFFGQGTRLTVV.

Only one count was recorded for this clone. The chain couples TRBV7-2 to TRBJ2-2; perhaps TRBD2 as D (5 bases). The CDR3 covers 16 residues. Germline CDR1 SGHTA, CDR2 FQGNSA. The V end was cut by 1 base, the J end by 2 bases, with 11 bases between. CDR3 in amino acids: CASSLEPRGNTGELFF. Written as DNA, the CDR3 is TGTGCCAGCAGCTTAGAGCCCCGGGGTAACACCGGGGAGCTGTTTTTT. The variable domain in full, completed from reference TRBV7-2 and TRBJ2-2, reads GAGVSQSPSNKVTEKGKDVELRCDPISGHTALYWYRQSLGQGLEFLIYFQGNSAPDKSGLPSDRFSAERTGGSVSTLTIQRTQQEDSAVYLCASSLEPRGNTGELFFGEGSRLTVL.

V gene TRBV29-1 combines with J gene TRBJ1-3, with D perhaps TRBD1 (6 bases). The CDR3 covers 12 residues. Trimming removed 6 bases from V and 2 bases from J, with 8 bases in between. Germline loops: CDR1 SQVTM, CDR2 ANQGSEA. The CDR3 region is CSVTGPGNTIYF. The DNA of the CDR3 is TGCAGCGTAACAGGGCCTGGAAACACCATATATTTT. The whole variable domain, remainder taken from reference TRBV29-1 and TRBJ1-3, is SAVISQKPSRDICQRGTSLTIQCQVDSQVTMMFWYRQQPGQSLTLIATANQGSEATYESGFVIDKFPISRPNLTFSTLTVSNMSPEDSSIYLCSVTGPGNTIYFGEGSWLTVV.

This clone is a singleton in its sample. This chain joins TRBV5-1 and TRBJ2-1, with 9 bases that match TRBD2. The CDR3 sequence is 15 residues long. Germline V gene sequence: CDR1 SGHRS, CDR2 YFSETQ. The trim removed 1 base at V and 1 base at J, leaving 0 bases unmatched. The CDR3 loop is CASSLTSGSYNEQFF. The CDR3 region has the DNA TGCGCCAGCAGCTTGACTAGCGGGTCCTACAATGAGCAGTTCTTC. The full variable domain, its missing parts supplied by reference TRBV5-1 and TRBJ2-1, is KAGVTQTPRYLIKTRGQQVTLSCSPISGHRSVSWYQQTPGQGLQFLFEYFSETQRNKGNFPGRFSGRQFSNSRSEMNVSTLELGDSALYLCASSLTSGSYNEQFFGPGTRLTVL.

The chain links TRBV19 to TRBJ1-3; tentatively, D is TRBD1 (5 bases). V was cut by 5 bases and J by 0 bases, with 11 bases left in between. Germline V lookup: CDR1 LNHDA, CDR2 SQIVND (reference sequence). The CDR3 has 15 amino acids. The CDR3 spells CASSLRQSSGNTIYF. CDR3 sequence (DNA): TGTGCCAGTAGTTTACGACAGAGCTCTGGAAACACCATATATTTT.

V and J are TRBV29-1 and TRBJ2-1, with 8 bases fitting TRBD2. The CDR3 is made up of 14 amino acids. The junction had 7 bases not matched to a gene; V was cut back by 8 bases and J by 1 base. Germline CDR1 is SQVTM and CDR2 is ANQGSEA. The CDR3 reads CSTKAGASYNEQFF. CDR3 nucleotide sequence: TGCAGCACTAAAGCGGGGGCGTCCTACAATGAGCAGTTCTTC.

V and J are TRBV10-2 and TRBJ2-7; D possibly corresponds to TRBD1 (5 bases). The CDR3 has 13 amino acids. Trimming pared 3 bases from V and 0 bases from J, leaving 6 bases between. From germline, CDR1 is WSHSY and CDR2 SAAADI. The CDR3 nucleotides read TGCGCCAGCAGTGAAACAGGCTCCTACGAGCAGTACTTC. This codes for CASSETGSYEQYF.

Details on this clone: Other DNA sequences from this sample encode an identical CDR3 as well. CDR3 protein: CASLTGRSGANVLTF. CDR3 DNA sequence: TGTGCCAGCCTCACCGGTCGGTCTGGGGCCAACGTCCTGACTTTC. The chain carries TRBV6-6 and TRBJ2-6; D is uncertain. Germline CDR1 reads MNHNY; CDR2 reads SVGAGI (reference sequence). CDR3 length: 15 amino acids. Between the trimmed V and J ends, which lost 8 bases and 1 base, there was a span of 12 bases.

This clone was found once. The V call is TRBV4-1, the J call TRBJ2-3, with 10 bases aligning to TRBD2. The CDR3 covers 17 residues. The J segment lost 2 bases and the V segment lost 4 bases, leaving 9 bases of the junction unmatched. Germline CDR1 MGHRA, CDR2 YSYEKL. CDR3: CASSRIKREGPTDTQYF. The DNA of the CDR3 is TGCGCCAGCAGCCGAATAAAGCGGGAGGGCCCCACAGATACGCAGTATTTT.

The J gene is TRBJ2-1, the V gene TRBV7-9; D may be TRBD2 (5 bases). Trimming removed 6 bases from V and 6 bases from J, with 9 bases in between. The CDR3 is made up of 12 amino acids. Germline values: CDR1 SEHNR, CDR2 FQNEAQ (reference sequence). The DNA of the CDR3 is TGTGCCAGCAGGTTAAGCGGCAATGAGCAGTTCTTC. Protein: CASRLSGNEQFF.

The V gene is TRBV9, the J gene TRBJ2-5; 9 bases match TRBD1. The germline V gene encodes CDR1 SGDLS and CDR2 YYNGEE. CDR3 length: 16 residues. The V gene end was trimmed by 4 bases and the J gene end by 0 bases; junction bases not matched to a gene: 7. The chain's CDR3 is CASSTEGTGYQETQYF. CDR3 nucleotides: TGTGCCAGCAGCACCGAGGGGACAGGGTACCAAGAGACCCAGTACTTC.

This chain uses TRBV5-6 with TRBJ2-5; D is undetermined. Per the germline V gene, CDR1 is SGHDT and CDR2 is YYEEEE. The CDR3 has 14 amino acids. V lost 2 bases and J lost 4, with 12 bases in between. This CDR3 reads CASSLVLSLETQYF. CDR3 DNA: TGTGCCAGCAGCTTAGTACTTTCCCTAGAGACCCAGTACTTC.

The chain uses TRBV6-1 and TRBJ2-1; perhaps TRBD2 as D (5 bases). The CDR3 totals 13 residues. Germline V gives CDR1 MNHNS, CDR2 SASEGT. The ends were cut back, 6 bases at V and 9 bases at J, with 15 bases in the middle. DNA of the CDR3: TGTGCCAGCAGACTAGTAATGGTTAGTGAGCAGTTCTTC. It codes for CASRLVMVSEQFF.

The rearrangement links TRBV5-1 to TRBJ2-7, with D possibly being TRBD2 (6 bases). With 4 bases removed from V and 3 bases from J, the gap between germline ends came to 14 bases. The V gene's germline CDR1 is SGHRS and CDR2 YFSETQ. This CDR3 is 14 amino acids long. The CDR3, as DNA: TGCGCCAGCAGCCCCTGGAGTAGCGGCTACGAGCAGTACTTC. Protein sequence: CASSPWSSGYEQYF.

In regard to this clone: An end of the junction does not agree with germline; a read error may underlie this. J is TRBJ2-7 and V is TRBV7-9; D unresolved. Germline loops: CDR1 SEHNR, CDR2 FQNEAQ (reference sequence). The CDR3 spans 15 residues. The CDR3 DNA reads TGTTCCAGCAGCCCCTCTCTGAGCCCTTCCTACGAGCAGTACTTC. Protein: CSSSPSLSPSYEQYF.

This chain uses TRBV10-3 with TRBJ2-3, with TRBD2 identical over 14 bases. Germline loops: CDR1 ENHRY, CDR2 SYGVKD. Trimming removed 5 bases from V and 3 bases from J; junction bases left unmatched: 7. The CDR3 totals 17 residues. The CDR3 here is CAISPLGTSGRTDTQYF. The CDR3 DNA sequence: TGTGCCATCAGTCCCCTCGGGACTAGCGGGAGAACAGATACGCAGTATTTT.

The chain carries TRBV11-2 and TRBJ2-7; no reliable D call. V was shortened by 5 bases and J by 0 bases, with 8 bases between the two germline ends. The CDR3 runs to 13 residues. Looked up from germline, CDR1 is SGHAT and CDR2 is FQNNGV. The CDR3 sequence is CASSLILSYEQYF. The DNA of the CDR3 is TGTGCCAGCAGCCTAATCCTCTCCTACGAGCAGTACTTC. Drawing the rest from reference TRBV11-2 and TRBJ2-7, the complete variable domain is EAGVAQSPRYKIIEKRQSVAFWCNPISGHATLYWYQQILGQGPKLLIQFQNNGVVDDSQLPKDRFSAERLKGVDSTLKIQPAKLEDSAVYLCASSLILSYEQYFGPGTRLTVT.

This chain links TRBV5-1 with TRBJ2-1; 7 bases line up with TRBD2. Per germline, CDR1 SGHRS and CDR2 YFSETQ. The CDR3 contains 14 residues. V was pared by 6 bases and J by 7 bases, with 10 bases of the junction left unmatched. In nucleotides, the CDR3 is TGCGCCAGCACCGGGGGGAGCGGAGGTAATGAGCAGTTCTTC. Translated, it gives CASTGGSGGNEQFF.

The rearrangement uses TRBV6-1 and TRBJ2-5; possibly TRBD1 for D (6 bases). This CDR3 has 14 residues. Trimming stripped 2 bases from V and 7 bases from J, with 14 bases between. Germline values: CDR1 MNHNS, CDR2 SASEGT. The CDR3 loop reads CASSEMRGTGTQYF. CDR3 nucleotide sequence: TGTGCCAGCAGTGAAATGAGGGGGACCGGGACCCAGTACTTC.

This CDR3 is CASSQDTAGANVLTF. CDR3 DNA: TGCGCCAGCAGCCAAGATACTGCAGGGGCCAACGTCCTGACTTTC. This sequence joins TRBV4-3 and TRBJ2-6; no reliable D call. CDR3 length: 15 residues. Trimming left V 0 bases short and J 4 bases short, with 7 bases between. Looked up from germline, CDR1 is LGHNA and CDR2 is YSLEER.

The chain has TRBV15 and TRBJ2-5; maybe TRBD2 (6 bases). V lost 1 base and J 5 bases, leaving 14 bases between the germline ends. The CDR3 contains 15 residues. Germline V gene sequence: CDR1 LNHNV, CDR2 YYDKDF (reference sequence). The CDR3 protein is CATSRGAGSRETQYF. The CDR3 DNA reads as TGTGCCACCAGCAGAGGGGCGGGGAGTAGGGAGACCCAGTACTTC.

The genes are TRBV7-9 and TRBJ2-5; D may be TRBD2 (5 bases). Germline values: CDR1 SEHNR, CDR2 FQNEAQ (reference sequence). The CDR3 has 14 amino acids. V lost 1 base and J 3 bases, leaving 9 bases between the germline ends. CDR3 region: CASSLGEWEETQYF. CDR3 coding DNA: TGTGCCAGCAGCTTAGGGGAGTGGGAAGAGACCCAGTACTTC.

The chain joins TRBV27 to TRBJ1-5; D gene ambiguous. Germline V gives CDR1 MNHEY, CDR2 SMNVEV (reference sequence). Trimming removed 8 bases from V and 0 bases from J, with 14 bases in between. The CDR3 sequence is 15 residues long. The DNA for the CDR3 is TGTGCCAGCGGAACCGCGGGTTATAGCAATCAGCCCCAGCATTTT. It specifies CASGTAGYSNQPQHF.

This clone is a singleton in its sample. This chain's CDR3 is CASSQGNSGGTDTQYF. DNA for the CDR3: TGCGCCAGCAGCCAAGGGAATAGCGGGGGCACAGATACGCAGTATTTT. The chain recombines TRBV4-1 with TRBJ2-3; TRBD2 matches at 8 bases. Germline-derived CDR1 and CDR2 are MGHRA and YSYEKL. CDR3 length: 16 residues. The V gene end was trimmed by 1 base and the J gene end by 1 base; junction bases not matched to a gene: 4.

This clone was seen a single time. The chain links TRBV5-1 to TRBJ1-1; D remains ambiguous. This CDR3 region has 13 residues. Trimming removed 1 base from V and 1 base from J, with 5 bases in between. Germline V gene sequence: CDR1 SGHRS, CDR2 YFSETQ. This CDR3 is CASSLTENTEAFF. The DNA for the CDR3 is TGCGCCAGCAGCTTGACAGAGAACACTGAAGCTTTCTTT.

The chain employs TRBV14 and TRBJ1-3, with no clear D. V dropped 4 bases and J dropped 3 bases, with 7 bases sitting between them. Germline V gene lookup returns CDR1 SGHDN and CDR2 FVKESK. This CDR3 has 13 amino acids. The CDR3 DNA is TGTGCCAGCAGCCTGGCGGTTGGAAACACCATATATTTT. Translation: CASSLAVGNTIYF.

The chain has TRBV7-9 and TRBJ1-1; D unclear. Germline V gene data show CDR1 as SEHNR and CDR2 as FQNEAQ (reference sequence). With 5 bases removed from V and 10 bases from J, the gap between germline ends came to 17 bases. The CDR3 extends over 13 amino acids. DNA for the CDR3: TGTGCCAGCAGCGCGCTGGGCAGAGATGGAGCTTTCTTT. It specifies CASSALGRDGAFF. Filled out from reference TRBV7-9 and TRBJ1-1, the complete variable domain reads DTGVSQNPRHKITKRGQNVTFRCDPISEHNRLYWYRQTLGQGPEFLTYFQNEAQLEKSRLLSDRFSAERPKGSFSTLEIQRTEQGDSAMYLCASSALGRDGAFFGQGTRLTVV.